Sequencing of this TCR beta chain was carried out in a study of cytomegalovirus exposure and HLA in healthy donors. For the study at large: Within an early data release were about 85 million unique TCRs drawn from HLA-typed donors. The Caucasian-associated ancestry cluster held roughly 84% of 300 to 450 genotyped donors. The study, taken as a whole, reports: Later findings reportedly placed an Asian-associated ancestry cluster below the approximately 620-donor mean for N-insertions. The authors later found HLA-associated TCR beta chains more clonally expanded than equally common others.

As regards this clone: The target antigen is unknown.

With 60 Vbeta and 13 Jbeta primers, the PCR was carried out. Clones were read by immunoSEQ multiplex PCR, and TCRdb kept only the in-frame ones, dropping some. The sample lists approximately 170,000 clones; 75% to 90% were seen once. Trimming removed 1 base from V and 6 bases from J, with 10 bases in between. The CDR3 totals 13 residues. The germline V gene has CDR1 SQVTM and CDR2 ANQGSEA. The V call is TRBV29-1, the J call TRBJ1-5; a possible D gene is TRBD1 (6 bases). The sample comprised PBMCs. The TCR comes from a male donor in good health and CMV-seronegative. The CDR3 loop is CSVEGEGGQPQHF. DNA for the CDR3: TGCAGCGTTGAAGGGGAGGGGGGTCAGCCCCAGCATTTT.